These T cell receptor beta chains were read from a single sample in a study of molecular identifiers for immune sequencing clone quantification. Using its own MiXCR run on the PCR reads, TCRdb lists one record per CDR3 protein. The sample contains 90,000 or so distinct CDR3 sequences, 20% to 25% of which appear only once. What was sequenced was naive CD8+ T cells from blood, with Jurkat cell RNA spiked in. These receptor sequences come from a human donor in good health. Some libraries in this study had Jurkat cell RNA spiked in. Each CDR3 is given without its conserved first and last residue. Each record gives: V gene, CDR3 protein.

TRBV6-1	ASSGGTELNEKLF
TRBV5-1	ASSLAGEWTDTQY
TRBV7-9	ASSHVNLIEAF
TRBV7-9	ASSLEPGGSYEQY
TRBV7-9	ASLPGVLGGELF
TRBV6-1	ASSEAFDRGPYTEAF
TRBV7-9	ASRRLGSYNEQF
TRBV19	ASSIMLAANTQY
TRBV7-9	ASSLGPTRQGREKLF
TRBV27	ASTGSTGFTEAY
TRBV11-3	ASGLGDTEAF
TRBV20-1	SARDSLRSYGYT
TRBV7-2	ASSQQGNEQF
TRBV11-2	ASSLSIGTDTQY
TRBV20-1	SARGTAGSSYEQY
TRBV6-5	ASGRTHLLEAF
TRBV10-3	AIGEPAMGGFSYEQY
TRBV4-3	ASSQDTEKLF
TRBV20-1	SARNPGGYEQF
TRBV4-1	ASSWDRDRNQPQH
TRBV6-6	ASSETGVAKNIQY
TRBV4-2	ASSQGLAIYEQY
TRBV30	AWSQYGRSPLH
TRBV7-3	ASSLECGDETNEKPF
TRBV7-6	ASSLAIDLGTGELF
TRBV7-9	ASSSSTGRETQY
TRBV6-6	ASSYVVKTATNEKLL
TRBV13	ASSSLVPYNEQF